Here is one T cell receptor beta chain with its context. The antigen is undetermined. The data were obtained in a study of cytomegalovirus exposure and HLA in healthy donors. Study-level findings and limits: For most TCR sequences rarity was the rule, although some public TCRs occurred in many donors. TCR clusters originating in the first cohort tended to co-occur in the 120 validation repertoires, according to a later analysis. According to the study, 160 or so TCR beta chains were cytomegalovirus-associated.

The germline gives CDR1 SGHAT, CDR2 FQNNGV. Trimming stripped 5 bases from V and 7 bases from J, with 18 bases between. The CDR3 sequence is 16 residues long. The donors were members of the validation cohort comprising over a hundred subjects, separate from the approximately 670-subject first cohort. Repertoires were generated with immunoSEQ multiplex PCR, while TCRdb's copy carries only in-frame clones and drops some. The data contain over 250,000 clones, approximately 86% of them seen just once; the ten biggest clones take up roughly 1%. The receptor's source is a woman aged 18-35 years in good health and CMV-seronegative. The sequenced sample was PBMCs. The rearrangement links TRBV11-2 to TRBJ1-6, with TRBD1 as a possible D gene (5 bases). The CDR3 bases are TGTGCCAGCAGCCCCCCATGGAGGGGATTCAATTCACCCCTCCACTTT. Its translation is CASSPPWRGFNSPLHF.